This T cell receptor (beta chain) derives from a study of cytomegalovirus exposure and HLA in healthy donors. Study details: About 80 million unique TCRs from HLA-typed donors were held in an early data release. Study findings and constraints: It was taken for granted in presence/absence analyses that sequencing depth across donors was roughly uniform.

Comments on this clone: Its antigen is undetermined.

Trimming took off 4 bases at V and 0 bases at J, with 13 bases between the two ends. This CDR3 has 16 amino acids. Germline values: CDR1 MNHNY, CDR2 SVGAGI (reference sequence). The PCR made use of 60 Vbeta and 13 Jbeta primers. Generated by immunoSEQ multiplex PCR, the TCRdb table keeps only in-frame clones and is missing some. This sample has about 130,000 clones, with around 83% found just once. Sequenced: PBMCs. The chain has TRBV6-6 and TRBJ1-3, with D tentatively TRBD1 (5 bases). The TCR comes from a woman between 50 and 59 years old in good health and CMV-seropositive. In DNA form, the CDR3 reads TGTGCCAGCAGTTCCACTACAGGCTACTCTGGAAACACCATATATTTT. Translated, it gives CASSSTTGYSGNTIYF.